This TCR beta chain was profiled in a study of blood T cell repertoires in COVID-19. Study at large: Sites across the United States, Italy and Spain contributed samples from acute and convalescent COVID-19.

Sequencing was performed with immunoSEQ multiplex PCR; in TCRdb, only in-frame clones are kept and a portion is missing. The sample consists of some 110,000 clones, approximately 84% of them appearing once. Germline assignment: CDR1 LNHDA and CDR2 SQIVND (reference sequence). V was cut by 5 bases and J by 4 bases, with 15 bases left in between. This CDR3 is built from 15 residues. The receptor was derived from a man aged 35-49 years with acute or convalescent COVID-19. The sequenced material came from peripheral blood. The chain links TRBV19 to TRBJ1-3; maybe TRBD1 (5 bases). The CDR3 spells CASSDGAGRGNTIYF. CDR3 bases: TGTGCCAGTAGTGATGGAGCAGGGAGGGGAAACACCATATATTTT.